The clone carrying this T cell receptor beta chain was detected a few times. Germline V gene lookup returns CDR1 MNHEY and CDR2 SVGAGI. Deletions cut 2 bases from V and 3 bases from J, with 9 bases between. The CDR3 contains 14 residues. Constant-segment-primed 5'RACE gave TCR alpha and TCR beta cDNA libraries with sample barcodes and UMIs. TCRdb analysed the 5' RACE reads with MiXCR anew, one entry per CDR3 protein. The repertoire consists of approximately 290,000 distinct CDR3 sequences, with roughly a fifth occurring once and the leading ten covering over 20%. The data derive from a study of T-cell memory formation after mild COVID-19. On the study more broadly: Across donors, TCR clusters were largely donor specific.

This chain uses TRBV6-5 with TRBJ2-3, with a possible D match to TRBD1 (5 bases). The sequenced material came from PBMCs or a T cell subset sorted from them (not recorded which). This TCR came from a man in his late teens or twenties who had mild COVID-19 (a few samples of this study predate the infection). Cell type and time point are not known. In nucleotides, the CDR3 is TGTGCCAGCAGTTACGACAGTTCAACAGATACGCAGTATTTT. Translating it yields CASSYDSSTDTQYF.